A single sample gave rise to the 3 T cell receptor beta chains below, sequenced in a study of beta chain features in type 1 diabetes. Findings of the study overall: The study found moderately but significantly shorter TCRB CDR3s in all four CD4+ subsets of Type 1 diabetes patients.

The study reverse transcribed the entire isolated RNA, so it sequenced expressed TCRB transcripts. The data were produced by immunoSEQ multiplex PCR, yet TCRdb's version contains in-frame clones alone and is incomplete. The sample includes roughly 260,000 clones, about a tenth seen only once; the top ten take around 0.017%. No antigen has been identified for these receptors. Sequencing used naive CD4+ T cells from blood. These receptors came from a man aged 25-45 years with type 1 diabetes.

This clone was picked up a small number of times. The chain couples TRBV2 to TRBJ2-5, with D possibly TRBD2 on 5 matching bases. The CDR3 has 14 amino acids. V gave up 7 bases and J gave up 0 bases, with 12 bases separating them. Germline V gene sequence: CDR1 SNHLY, CDR2 FYNNEI. The CDR3 bases are TGTGCCAGCAAACTAGTCGGGCACCAAGAGACCCAGTACTTC. Its translation is CASKLVGHQETQYF.

In this sample, this clone turned up a few times. The chain is built from TRBV4-3 and TRBJ2-1; TRBD1 is a possible D gene (6 bases). V was clipped by 2 bases and J by 6 bases, with 11 bases between them. Germline V CDR1 and CDR2: LGHNA, YSLEER. The CDR3 runs to 14 residues. The CDR3 sequence is CASSQLGTSNEQFF. For the CDR3, the DNA is TGCGCCAGCAGCCAACTGGGGACAAGCAATGAGCAGTTCTTC.

The chain combines TRBV5-4 with TRBJ2-3, with TRBD2 matching 10 bases. CDR1 and CDR2 from the germline V gene are SGHNT and YYREEE (reference sequence). The CDR3 runs 15 residues. Unmatched junction bases numbered 4, after V lost 2 bases and J lost 4 bases. The CDR3 here is CASSFTSGVADTQYF. The CDR3 bases are TGTGCCAGCAGCTTTACTAGCGGGGTTGCAGATACGCAGTATTTT. The variable domain in full, completed from reference TRBV5-4 and TRBJ2-3, reads ETGVTQSPTHLIKTRGQQVTLRCSSQSGHNTVSWYQQALGQGPQFIFQYYREEENGRGNFPPRFSGLQFPNYSSELNVNALELDDSALYLCASSFTSGVADTQYFGPGTRLTVL.